Presented here are 5 T cell receptor beta chains from one specimen sequenced in a study of shared clonotypes between healthy human individuals. Using immunoSEQ multiplex PCR, the repertoire was profiled, and TCRdb retains in-frame clones only, with some absent. The table shows roughly 2.2 million clones, with approximately 93% occurring only once. The sequenced sample was naive CD4+ T cells from PBMCs. Subset specified: CD45RA+ positively selected. The origin of the receptors is a man aged 18 to 35 in good health. Some clones in this sample may be carry-over from other donors' samples.

The sample holds one count of this clone. The rearrangement uses TRBV29-1 and TRBJ2-3; tentatively, D is TRBD1 (6 bases). CDR3 length: 14 residues. Germline CDR1 is SQVTM and CDR2 is ANQGSEA. Trimming shortened V by 8 bases and J by 10 bases, and 25 bases separated the two germline ends. CDR3 DNA: TGCAGCCTTCGACAGGCGCCCTTGTTGGATCCGCAGTATTTT. Its translation: CSLRQAPLLDPQYF.

The chain combines TRBV5-1 with TRBJ2-3, with 7 bases identical to TRBD2. V lost 1 base and J lost 3; bases outside the gene matches: 8. The CDR3 is made up of 16 amino acids. Germline CDR1 is SGHRS and CDR2 is YFSETQ. The CDR3 bases are TGCGCCAGCAGCTTGACTAGCGAAGGTAGAACAGATACGCAGTATTTT. This gives the protein CASSLTSEGRTDTQYF.

The genes are TRBV4-3 and TRBJ1-1, with TRBD1 matching over 9 bases. CDR1 is LGHNA and CDR2 is YSLEER in the germline V gene. The junction had 6 bases not matched to a gene; V was cut back by 2 bases and J by 5 bases. The CDR3 runs to 15 residues. CDR3 loop: CASSQSYRGQTEAFF. For the CDR3, the DNA is TGCGCCAGCAGCCAATCCTACAGGGGGCAAACTGAAGCTTTCTTT.

This clone was detected only once. The chain has TRBV7-6 and TRBJ1-1; 8 bases agree with TRBD1. V was clipped by 5 bases and J by 4 bases; unmatched bases: 9. The length of the CDR3 is 15 residues. Germline V gives CDR1 SGHVS, CDR2 FNYEAQ. Here the CDR3 reads CASSPRETGGTEAFF. CDR3 nucleotide sequence: TGTGCCAGCAGCCCCCGAGAAACAGGGGGCACTGAAGCTTTCTTT.

Remarks on this clone: Other DNA sequences in the same sample also yield this CDR3. The chain couples TRBV4-2 to TRBJ2-1; D not certain. Germline loops: CDR1 LGHNA, CDR2 YNFKEQ. CDR3 length equals 12 residues. Trimming left V 0 bases short and J 9 bases short, with 6 bases between. CDR3 sequence reads: CASSQDLVEQFF. The DNA of the CDR3 is TGTGCCAGCAGCCAAGATCTTGTTGAGCAGTTCTTC.